This T cell receptor beta chain appears in the sequencing data of a study of blood T cell repertoires in COVID-19. Overall study: Sites across the United States, Italy and Spain contributed samples from acute and convalescent COVID-19. T cells, B-cell-depleted T cells, or PBMCs provided the cDNA or gDNA that served as material.

Authors' analysis steps: Quantification of nucleated cells was approximated via reference gene primer amplification. This table comes from immunoSEQ multiplex PCR, and its TCRdb copy is limited to in-frame clones, with some not included. That table gives V, J and clone size, and the DNA gave D and trimming. The sample lists around 52,000 clones, about 90% occurring once. The V and J ends lost 5 bases and 7 bases respectively, with 14 bases between them. Germline CDR1 GTSNPN, CDR2 SVGIG (reference sequence). This CDR3 region has 12 residues. The J gene is TRBJ1-2, the V gene TRBV30, with D perhaps TRBD1 (6 bases). The TCR was taken from a woman older than 75 with COVID-19, enrolled during active disease. Material: peripheral blood. In DNA form, the CDR3 reads TGTGCCTGGTATACAGGGCAAGGTGGCTACACCTTC. Translation gives CAWYTGQGGYTF.